A single T cell receptor (beta chain) is shown here with its context. Its target is unknown. This record comes from a study of T cell responses to AZD1222 COVID-19 vaccine. General study results and limits: The donor cohort was predominantly white British with a female majority, and clonal diversity may have been underestimated.

The germline CDR1 and CDR2 sequences are MNHNY and SVGAGI (reference sequence). The length of the CDR3 is 12 residues. Trimming pared 2 bases from V and 7 bases from J, leaving 8 bases between. Here immunoSEQ multiplex PCR was the method, and the copy in TCRdb shows in-frame clones only, minus some. The data show about 87,000 clones, roughly 90% seen once. This chain links TRBV6-6 with TRBJ1-2; D gene uncertain. Specimen: peripheral blood, collected on day 0 of AZD1222 vaccination. The receptor was isolated from an adult in good health. CDR3 loop: CASSYPKGGYTF. The CDR3 nucleotides read TGTGCCAGCAGTTACCCGAAGGGTGGCTACACCTTC.